These 21 T cell receptor beta chains originate from one sample sequenced in a study of T-cell memory formation after mild COVID-19. TCRdb analysed the 5' RACE reads with MiXCR anew, one entry per CDR3 protein. The sample includes about 210,000 distinct CDR3 sequences, about 10% of them seen just once. Sequencing was done on a sample of PBMCs or a T cell subset sorted from them (not recorded which). The origin of the receptors is a man younger than 30 who had mild COVID-19 (a few samples of this study predate the infection). Cell type and time point are not known.

The chain is built from TRBV18 and TRBJ1-5; 7 nucleotides align to TRBD1. The CDR3 sequence is 14 residues long. With 2 bases clipped from V and 7 bases from J, the junction kept 5 bases outside the gene matches. The germline gives CDR1 KGHSH, CDR2 LQKENI. CDR3 in amino acids: CASSPVTGNQPQHF. As DNA, the CDR3 is TGTGCCAGCTCACCAGTGACAGGGAACCAGCCCCAGCATTTT.

In this sample, this clonotype turned up a few times. The chain joins TRBV18 to TRBJ2-7, with D possibly TRBD1 on 5 matching bases. V was cut by 3 bases and J by 2 bases, with 14 bases left in between. The CDR3 is 15 amino acids. Germline CDR1 and CDR2: KGHSH and LQKENI. The CDR3, as DNA: TGTGCCAGCTCACCGTTAGGTGGGGCAGCCTACGAGCAGTACTTC. This gives the protein CASSPLGGAAYEQYF.

This chain connects TRBV5-1 to TRBJ2-2; D is uncertain. With 0 bases removed from V and 4 bases from J, the gap between germline ends came to 10 bases. The CDR3 sequence is 15 residues long. CDR1 and CDR2 (germline): SGHRS, YFSETQ. In nucleotides, the CDR3 is TGCGCCAGCAGCTTGGCCGGGCCAAGCACCGGGGAGCTGTTTTTT. This translates into CASSLAGPSTGELFF.

This clonotype has just a few counts. The gene calls are TRBV2 and TRBJ2-3, with D perhaps TRBD1 (6 bases). The CDR3 has 11 residues. The germline gives CDR1 SNHLY, CDR2 FYNNEI. The germline V and J ends were trimmed by 9 bases and 3 bases, with 7 bases remaining between them. CDR3 DNA: TGTGCCAGTCAGGGGACAGATACGCAGTATTTT. The encoded protein is CASQGTDTQYF.

A few counts support this clonotype. This sequence joins TRBV6-2 or TRBV6-3 and TRBJ2-7; D gene ambiguous. The germline V gene has CDR1 MNHEY and CDR2 SVGEGT. The ends were cut back, 8 bases at V and 5 bases at J, with 16 bases in the middle. The CDR3 is made up of 13 amino acids. The CDR3 nucleotides are TGTGCCAGCGCGGACGACCTTCCCCACGAGCAGTACGTC. Protein sequence: CASADDLPHEQYV.

This clonotype turned up a few times. The chain combines TRBV6-5 with TRBJ2-1; D is possibly TRBD1 or TRBD2 (6 bases each). The CDR3 covers 15 residues. V was cut by 6 bases and J by 5 bases, with 17 bases left in between. Germline CDR1 is MNHEY and CDR2 is SVGAGI. The CDR3 loop reads CASRTGAAGHNEQFF. Here the CDR3 DNA reads TGTGCCAGCAGGACGGGGGCGGCAGGGCACAATGAGCAGTTCTTC.

This clonotype was picked up a small number of times. The chain joins TRBV28 to TRBJ1-2, with TRBD1 matching 10 bases. V lost 4 bases to trimming and J lost 3 bases; unmatched junction nucleotides: 2. Germline V gene data show CDR1 as MDHEN and CDR2 as SYDVKM. The CDR3 totals 14 residues. The CDR3 DNA is TGTGCCAGCAGTTCGACAGGGGGCGACTATGGCTACACCTTC. Residues: CASSSTGGDYGYTF.

For this clonotype: A much larger clone is a single base away; this may be a read error. The J gene is TRBJ1-1, the V gene TRBV7-6; D unresolved. The length of the CDR3 is 13 residues. The V end lost 3 bases, the J end lost 1 base, and 6 bases lay between the germline ends. Germline V gene sequence: CDR1 SGHVS, CDR2 FNYEAQ. The CDR3 sequence is CASSFIQNTEAFF. The DNA of the CDR3 is TGTGCCAGCAGCTTCATACAGAACACTGAAGCTTTCTTT.

This sequence joins TRBV4-3 and TRBJ2-5, with unresolved D. Germline CDR1 reads LGHNA; CDR2 reads YSLEER. Trimming shortened V by 0 bases and J by 5 bases, and 13 bases separated the two germline ends. The CDR3 is 15 amino acids. The CDR3 DNA follows: TGCGCCAGCAGCCAAGATTTCTTCGGCGTGGAGACCCAGTACTTC. Protein product: CASSQDFFGVETQYF.

This clonotype was picked up many times. The V and J genes are TRBV7-2 and TRBJ2-5, with unresolved D. Germline values: CDR1 SGHTA, CDR2 FQGNSA. There are 17 residues in the CDR3. V lost 0 bases, J lost 5 bases, and 19 bases lay in between. The CDR3 DNA is TGTGCCAGCAGCTTAGCGCCAGGCGGCCGGCCGCGGGAGACCCAGTACTTC. As protein: CASSLAPGGRPRETQYF.

This sequence joins TRBV7-2 and TRBJ2-4, with D tentatively TRBD1 (6 bases). Germline CDR1 and CDR2: SGHTA and FQGNSA. Trimming shortened V by 6 bases and J by 0 bases, and 12 bases separated the two germline ends. The CDR3 extends over 15 amino acids. DNA of the CDR3: TGTGCCAGCAGTTCCCACAGGGTAGCCAAAAACATTCAGTACTTC. Protein: CASSSHRVAKNIQYF.

This clonotype occurred many times. V gene TRBV7-3 combines with J gene TRBJ2-1; 9 bases are shared with TRBD2. CDR3 length equals 18 residues. The V and J ends lost 5 bases and 7 bases, in that order; junction bases with no gene match: 18. The germline V gene encodes CDR1 SGHTA and CDR2 FQGTGA. CDR3: CASSPNPLGSGGWNEQFF. As DNA, the CDR3 is TGTGCCAGCAGCCCTAACCCGCTTGGTAGCGGGGGCTGGAATGAGCAGTTCTTC.

This chain joins TRBV12-3 or TRBV12-4 and TRBJ1-5; weak D call: TRBD1 (6 bases). The CDR3 covers 17 residues. V was pared by 2 bases and J by 2 bases, with 16 bases between. CDR3 coding DNA: TGTGCCAGCAGTTTAATCCGGGGGCAGAGGGGCAATCAGCCCCAGCATTTT. Translating it yields CASSLIRGQRGNQPQHF.

This clonotype was found a few times. This chain connects TRBV7-2 to TRBJ2-7; no reliable D call. Looked up from germline, CDR1 is SGHTA and CDR2 is FQGNSA. This CDR3 is built from 15 residues. Trimming removed 3 bases at V and 2 bases at J, with 14 bases between. CDR3 in amino acids: CASSLTAGLTYEQYF. The CDR3 DNA follows: TGTGCCAGCAGCTTGACCGCCGGCCTGACCTACGAGCAGTACTTC.

In its sample, this clonotype was seen a few times. The rearrangement joins TRBV7-9 to TRBJ1-3, with no clear D. Germline CDR1 is SEHNR and CDR2 is FQNEAQ (reference sequence). The CDR3 runs 12 residues. The V and J ends lost 5 bases and 2 bases respectively, with 4 bases between them. The CDR3 reads CASSPAGNTIYF. CDR3 in DNA: TGTGCCAGCAGCCCAGCTGGAAACACCATATATTTT. The complete variable domain, with remaining parts taken from reference TRBV7-9 and TRBJ1-3, reads DTGVSQNPRHKITKRGQNVTFRCDPISEHNRLYWYRQTLGQGPEFLTYFQNEAQLEKSRLLSDRFSAERPKGSFSTLEIQRTEQGDSAMYLCASSPAGNTIYFGEGSWLTVV.

This clonotype was counted only a few times. The J gene is TRBJ1-2, the V gene TRBV5-1; a possible D gene is TRBD1 (5 bases). The germline V gene encodes CDR1 SGHRS and CDR2 YFSETQ. There are 15 residues in the CDR3. V was trimmed by 3 bases and J by 1 base, leaving 13 bases between them. The CDR3 is CASSWGPGINYGYTF. The CDR3 DNA reads TGCGCCAGCAGCTGGGGCCCCGGCATTAACTATGGCTACACCTTC.

The V gene is TRBV18, the J gene TRBJ1-2; D not resolved. The germline CDR1 and CDR2 sequences are KGHSH and LQKENI. Trimming removed 8 bases at V and 4 bases at J, with 8 bases between. CDR3 size: 11 residues. CDR3 residues: CASREGYGYTF. The CDR3, as DNA: TGTGCCAGCCGAGAGGGCTATGGCTACACCTTC.

This clonotype appeared a few times. This rearrangement joins TRBV27 to TRBJ1-1; D is possibly TRBD1 (5 bases). The ends were cut back, 2 bases at V and 5 bases at J, with 12 bases in the middle. The germline CDR1 and CDR2 sequences are MNHEY and SMNVEV (reference sequence). There are 14 residues in the CDR3. The CDR3 protein is CASSLMSGGTEAFF. CDR3 DNA sequence: TGTGCCAGCAGTTTAATGTCGGGGGGAACTGAAGCTTTCTTT.

This clonotype occurred a few times. The J gene is TRBJ2-3, the V gene TRBV12-3 or TRBV12-4; TRBD2 agrees at 14 bases. Losses at the gene ends were 5 bases for V and 1 base for J; bases not matched to a gene: 5. This CDR3 has 17 amino acids. CDR3 DNA sequence: TGTGCCAGCAGTCTCGGACTAGCGGGGGGCGGCACAGATACGCAGTATTTT. This gives the protein CASSLGLAGGGTDTQYF.

This clonotype was found a few times. The chain links TRBV11-2 to TRBJ2-2; unclear D gene. This CDR3 has 17 residues. The V gene's germline CDR1 is SGHAT and CDR2 FQNNGV. V lost 4 bases to trimming and J lost 1 base, with 16 bases between them. Here the CDR3 reads CASSSFTVFVNTGELFF. As DNA, the CDR3 is TGTGCCAGCAGCTCCTTTACAGTATTCGTGAACACCGGGGAGCTGTTTTTT.

This clonotype was detected a few times. The chain is built from TRBV5-1 and TRBJ1-2; D is ambiguous. Germline loops: CDR1 SGHRS, CDR2 YFSETQ. The CDR3 is 14 residues long. Trimming took off 0 bases at V and 3 bases at J, with 9 bases between the two ends. The CDR3 loop is CASSLDGYDYGYTF. CDR3 in DNA: TGCGCCAGCAGCTTGGACGGGTATGACTATGGCTACACCTTC.